These 21 T cell receptor beta chains share one sample of origin, sequenced in a study of blood T cell repertoires in COVID-19. The repertoire was sequenced with immunoSEQ multiplex PCR; TCRdb's copy has only in-frame clones and lacks some. The sample holds approximately 200,000 clones; roughly three quarters are singletons and the top ten take roughly 17%. Sequenced: peripheral blood. The receptors here all came from a man between 60 and 75 years old with active or convalescent COVID-19.

The J gene is TRBJ2-7, the V gene TRBV29-1, with D possibly matching TRBD1 (5 bases). The CDR3 is made up of 13 amino acids. Germline CDR1 reads SQVTM; CDR2 reads ANQGSEA. V lost 3 bases and J 5 bases, leaving 14 bases between the germline ends. The CDR3, as DNA: TGCAGCGTTGATGACAGCTTAAGCCACGAGCAGTACTTC. Residues: CSVDDSLSHEQYF.

This clone was picked up a small number of times. The genes are TRBV7-9 and TRBJ2-1; possible D gene TRBD2, 5 bases. Per germline, CDR1 SEHNR and CDR2 FQNEAQ (reference sequence). V dropped 0 bases and J dropped 7 bases, with 10 bases sitting between them. This CDR3 contains 14 residues. In DNA, the CDR3 is TGTGCCAGCAGCTTAGCGGGAGTCTCGAATGAGCAGTTCTTC. Its translation is CASSLAGVSNEQFF.

V is TRBV7-9 and J is TRBJ2-2; no firm D call. Trimming pared 6 bases from V and 5 bases from J, leaving 7 bases between. The CDR3 runs 12 residues. CDR1 and CDR2 (germline): SEHNR, FQNEAQ (reference sequence). The CDR3 protein is CASRPVTGELFF. CDR3 sequence (DNA): TGTGCCAGCAGACCGGTTACCGGGGAGCTGTTTTTT.

V is TRBV6-5 and J is TRBJ1-5; no firm D call. Trimming took 2 bases from V and 1 from J, leaving 6 bases between them. The CDR3 extends over 14 amino acids. Germline values: CDR1 MNHEY, CDR2 SVGAGI. As DNA, the CDR3 is TGTGCCAGCAGTTACGGAGGGAGCAATCAGCCCCAGCATTTT. Amino acid sequence: CASSYGGSNQPQHF.

This clone showed up just once. The chain uses TRBV4-2 and TRBJ1-1; weak D call: TRBD1 (5 bases). Germline V gene data show CDR1 as LGHNA and CDR2 as YNFKEQ. This CDR3 contains 16 residues. Trimming removed 0 bases at V and 5 bases at J, with 16 bases between. The CDR3 sequence: CASSQDHRRRGTEAFF. In nucleotides, the CDR3 is TGTGCCAGCAGCCAAGATCACAGGCGTCGTGGGACTGAAGCTTTCTTT.

Only one count was recorded for this clone. The genes are TRBV11-2 and TRBJ2-5, with D possibly TRBD1 on 6 matching bases. Germline CDR1 and CDR2: SGHAT and FQNNGV. CDR3 length equals 16 residues. The V and J ends lost 1 base and 0 bases respectively, with 12 bases between them. This CDR3 is CASSLGGQNDQETQYF. CDR3 coding DNA: TGTGCCAGCAGCTTAGGAGGACAGAATGACCAAGAGACCCAGTACTTC. Variable domain in full (rest from reference TRBV11-2 and TRBJ2-5): EAGVAQSPRYKIIEKRQSVAFWCNPISGHATLYWYQQILGQGPKLLIQFQNNGVVDDSQLPKDRFSAERLKGVDSTLKIQPAKLEDSAVYLCASSLGGQNDQETQYFGPGTRLLVL.

J is TRBJ1-1 and V is TRBV3-1 (or the pseudogene TRBV3-2); TRBD1 matches 7 bases. Per the germline V gene, CDR1 is LGHDT and CDR2 is YNNKEL (reference sequence). Unmatched junction bases numbered 7, after V lost 3 bases and J lost 6 bases. The CDR3 covers 14 residues. The chain's CDR3 is CASSHGTEEAEAFF. The CDR3 DNA follows: TGTGCCAGCAGCCATGGGACAGAGGAGGCTGAAGCTTTCTTT.

The J gene is TRBJ2-3, the V gene TRBV6-2 or TRBV6-3; 10 bases agree with TRBD2. This CDR3 comprises 18 residues. V gave up 4 bases and J gave up 1 base; unmatched junction bases: 11. Germline CDR1 and CDR2: MNHEY and SVGEGT. The CDR3 coding sequence is TGTGCCAGCAGTTCCAGACTAGCGGGCAGAGGGGGCACAGATACGCAGTATTTT. It yields the protein CASSSRLAGRGGTDTQYF.

The chain carries TRBV6-5 and TRBJ1-3; 7 bases agree with TRBD1. In germline, CDR1 is MNHEY, CDR2 SVGAGI. The CDR3 runs 16 residues. J gave up 2 bases and V 0 bases, and 4 bases lay outside the gene matches. The CDR3 bases are TGTGCCAGCAGTTACTCTCCAGGGGGGACTGGAAACACCATATATTTT. Protein product: CASSYSPGGTGNTIYF.

The chain combines TRBV28 with TRBJ2-1; 8 nucleotides agree with TRBD2. The germline V gene encodes CDR1 MDHEN and CDR2 SYDVKM. This CDR3 spans 16 amino acids. V shed 2 bases, J shed 0 bases, and the junction held 3 bases outside the gene matches. The DNA for the CDR3 is TGTGCCAGCAGTTTACCGGGGACTAGCTCCTACAATGAGCAGTTCTTC. Amino acids: CASSLPGTSSYNEQFF.

The chain joins TRBV27 to TRBJ2-2; TRBD2 matches at 9 bases. J lost 6 bases, V lost 6 bases, and 5 bases had no gene match. CDR1 is MNHEY, CDR2 SMNVEV, per germline (reference sequence). The CDR3 sequence is 14 residues long. CDR3 in amino acids: CASRTLAGAGELFF. The CDR3 bases are TGTGCCAGCAGGACACTAGCGGGCGCCGGGGAGCTGTTTTTT.

The V gene is TRBV7-3, the J gene TRBJ2-2, with a possible D match to TRBD1 (6 bases). Germline CDR1 and CDR2: SGHTA and FQGTGA. The CDR3 runs to 15 residues. V was trimmed by 1 base and J by 1 base, leaving 7 bases between them. CDR3 coding DNA: TGTGCCAGCAGCTTAAACAGGGTGAACACCGGGGAGCTGTTTTTT. Translated: CASSLNRVNTGELFF.

This clone has a count of ten or more. The chain carries TRBV5-1 and TRBJ1-2; 9 bases agree with TRBD1. The junction had 11 bases not matched to a gene; V was cut back by 3 bases and J by 8 bases. CDR3 size: 15 residues. The germline V gene encodes CDR1 SGHRS and CDR2 YFSETQ. The CDR3 DNA is TGCGCCAGCAGCTCAGAACCCGGGACAGGGTCCGGCTACACCTTC. This translates into CASSSEPGTGSGYTF.

This clone was seen only a few times. The chain recombines TRBV7-2 with TRBJ2-3; D might be TRBD2 (5 bases). Germline assignment: CDR1 SGHTA and CDR2 FQGNSA. CDR3 length: 14 residues. Deletions cut 7 bases from V and 2 bases from J, with 13 bases between. DNA of the CDR3: TGTGCCAGCACCTTGACTATGTCCACAGATACGCAGTATTTT. It yields the protein CASTLTMSTDTQYF.

The V gene is TRBV15, the J gene TRBJ1-6; unclear D gene. The V gene lost 0 bases and the J gene lost 7 bases, with 13 bases spanning the gap. The CDR3 has 16 residues. Looked up from germline, CDR1 is LNHNV and CDR2 is YYDKDF (reference sequence). CDR3 sequence: CATSRDQADGNSPLHF. The CDR3 DNA reads as TGTGCCACCAGCAGAGATCAGGCTGATGGAAATTCACCCCTCCACTTT.

This clone has just a few counts. The CDR3 DNA reads TGTGCCAGCAGGACAGGGGGCGCAGATACGCAGTATTTT. Its protein product is CASRTGGADTQYF. The rearrangement joins TRBV12-3 or TRBV12-4 to TRBJ2-3; 10 positions agree with TRBD1. This CDR3 is 13 amino acids long. Trimming took 6 bases from V and 4 from J; bases not matched to a gene: 1.

The chain links TRBV3-1 (or the pseudogene TRBV3-2) to TRBJ2-5, with 8 bases lining up with TRBD2. CDR1 is LGHDT, CDR2 YNNKEL, per germline (reference sequence). The length of the CDR3 is 16 residues. V trimming: 0 bases; J trimming: 5 bases; junction bases outside the gene matches: 8. In DNA, the CDR3 is TGTGCCAGCAGCCAAGATCTTGTTCGGGGGGGGGAGACCCAGTACTTC. It specifies CASSQDLVRGGETQYF.

This clone was counted a few times. The genes are TRBV7-9 and TRBJ1-1; perhaps TRBD1 as D (5 bases). V dropped 2 bases and J dropped 4 bases, with 14 bases sitting between them. Germline CDR1 and CDR2: SEHNR and FQNEAQ (reference sequence). CDR3 length equals 15 residues. This CDR3 reads CASSLQGRVGTEAFF. Here the CDR3 DNA reads TGTGCCAGCAGCTTACAGGGAAGGGTGGGCACTGAAGCTTTCTTT.

This clone was counted a few times. The chain links TRBV4-2 to TRBJ2-6, with 8 bases matching TRBD2. Germline V CDR1 and CDR2: LGHNA, YNFKEQ. V trimming: 3 bases; J trimming: 0 bases; junction bases outside the gene matches: 1. There are 16 residues in the CDR3. The CDR3 here is CASSHGRVSGANVLTF. The CDR3 DNA follows: TGTGCCAGCAGCCACGGGAGGGTCTCTGGGGCCAACGTCCTGACTTTC.

This clone occurred a few times. V is TRBV7-3 and J is TRBJ2-1; 7 bases map to TRBD2. CDR1 SGHTA and CDR2 FQGTGA come from the germline V gene. The CDR3 is 15 residues long. The ends lost 5 bases at V and 3 bases at J; junction bases unmatched: 7. In nucleotides, the CDR3 is TGTGCCAGCAGCATCCCCGGGACTAACTACAATGAGCAGTTCTTC. Translated: CASSIPGTNYNEQFF. Supplemented by reference TRBV7-3 and TRBJ2-1, the full variable domain reads GAGVSQTPSNKVTEKGKYVELRCDPISGHTALYWYRQSLGQGPEFLIYFQGTGAADDSGLPNDRFFAVRPEGSVSTLKIQRTERGDSAVYLCASSIPGTNYNEQFFGPGTRLTVL.

In this sample, this clone turned up a few times. The chain has TRBV19 and TRBJ2-1, with 14 nucleotides matching TRBD2. This CDR3 spans 15 amino acids. The ends lost 6 bases at V and 9 bases at J; junction bases unmatched: 7. Germline assignment: CDR1 LNHDA and CDR2 SQIVND (reference sequence). CDR3 amino acids: CASSPWTSGRTEQFF. In DNA, the CDR3 is TGTGCCAGTAGCCCTTGGACTAGCGGGAGGACTGAGCAGTTCTTC.